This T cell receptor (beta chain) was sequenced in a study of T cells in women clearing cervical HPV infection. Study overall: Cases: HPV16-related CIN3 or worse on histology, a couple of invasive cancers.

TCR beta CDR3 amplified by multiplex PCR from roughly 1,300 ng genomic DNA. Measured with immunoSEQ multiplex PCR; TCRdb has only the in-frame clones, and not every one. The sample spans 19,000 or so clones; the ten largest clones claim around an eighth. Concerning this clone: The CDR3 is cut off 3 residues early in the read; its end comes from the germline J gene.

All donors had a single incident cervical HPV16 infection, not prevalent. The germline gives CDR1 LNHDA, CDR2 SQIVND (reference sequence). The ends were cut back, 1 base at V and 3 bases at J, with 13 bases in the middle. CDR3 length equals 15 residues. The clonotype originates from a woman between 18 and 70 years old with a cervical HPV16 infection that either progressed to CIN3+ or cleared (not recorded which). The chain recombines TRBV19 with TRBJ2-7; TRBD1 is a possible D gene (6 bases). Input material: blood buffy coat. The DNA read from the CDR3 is TGTGCCAGTAGTATAGGGGGGCAGGGGATCTACGAG. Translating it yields CASSIGGQGIYE. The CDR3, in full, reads CASSIGGQGIYEQYF. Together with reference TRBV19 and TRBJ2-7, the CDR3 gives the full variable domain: DGGITQSPKYLFRKEGQNVTLSCEQNLNHDAMYWYRQDPGQGLRLIYYSQIVNDFQKGDIAEGYSVSREKKESFPLTVTSAQKNPTAFYLCASSIGGQGIYEQYFGPGTRLTVT.